This T cell receptor (beta chain) was observed in a study of blood T cell repertoires in COVID-19. The repertoire was sequenced with immunoSEQ multiplex PCR; TCRdb's copy has only in-frame clones and lacks some. Counted here are over 75,000 clones, approximately 88% occurring once; the ten biggest clones make up roughly a third. Germline values: CDR1 MNHEY, CDR2 SVGAGI. The CDR3 totals 16 residues. Trimming stripped 0 bases from V and 6 bases from J, with 14 bases between. The sequence came from an elderly woman with active or convalescent COVID-19. The chain joins TRBV6-5 to TRBJ2-2; perhaps TRBD1 as D (5 bases). The specimen sequenced was peripheral blood. In DNA form, the CDR3 reads TGTGCCAGCAGTTACTCGACGTGGGGCCGAGCCGGGGAGCTGTTTTTT. Protein: CASSYSTWGRAGELFF.